This T cell receptor beta chain is from a study of shared clonotypes between healthy human individuals. Study context: The plates for each donor numbered three CD4 naive, three CD4 memory, two CD8 naive and one CD8 memory. Study findings and constraints: Since donors were few, the genetic and exposure-history diversity represented was limited.

About this clone: No antigen is known for it.

Using immunoSEQ multiplex PCR, the repertoire was profiled, and TCRdb retains in-frame clones only, with some absent. The sample includes a few million clones, over 85% seen only once; the top ten take around 0.4%. Germline CDR1 SGHTA, CDR2 FQGNSA. This CDR3 has 17 residues. V lost 4 bases and J lost 3; bases outside the gene matches: 6. The TCR originated in a man younger than 35 in good health. Some clones in this sample may be carry-over from other donors' samples. V is TRBV7-2 and J is TRBJ2-1; 13 nucleotides agree with TRBD2. Sequencing was done on a sample of naive CD4+ T cells from PBMCs. The sample's subset: CD45RA+ positively selected. The CDR3 DNA is TGTGCCAGCAGCTCTAGGACTAGCGGGAGCCTCTACAATGAGCAGTTCTTC. Its translation is CASSSRTSGSLYNEQFF. Filled out from reference TRBV7-2 and TRBJ2-1, the complete variable domain reads GAGVSQSPSNKVTEKGKDVELRCDPISGHTALYWYRQSLGQGLEFLIYFQGNSAPDKSGLPSDRFSAERTGGSVSTLTIQRTQQEDSAVYLCASSSRTSGSLYNEQFFGPGTRLTVL.